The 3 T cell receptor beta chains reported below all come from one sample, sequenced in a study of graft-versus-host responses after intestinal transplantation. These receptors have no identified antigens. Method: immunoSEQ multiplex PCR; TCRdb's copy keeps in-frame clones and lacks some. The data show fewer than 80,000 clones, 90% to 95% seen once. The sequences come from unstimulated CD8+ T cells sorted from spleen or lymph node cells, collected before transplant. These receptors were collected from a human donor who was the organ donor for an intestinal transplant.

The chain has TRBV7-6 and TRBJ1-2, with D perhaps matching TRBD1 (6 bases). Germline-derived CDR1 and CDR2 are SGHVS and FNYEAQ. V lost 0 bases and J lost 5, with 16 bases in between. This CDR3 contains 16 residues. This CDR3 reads CASSLAGAGDKYGYTF. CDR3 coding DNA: TGTGCCAGCAGCTTAGCGGGGGCAGGGGATAAGTATGGCTACACCTTC.

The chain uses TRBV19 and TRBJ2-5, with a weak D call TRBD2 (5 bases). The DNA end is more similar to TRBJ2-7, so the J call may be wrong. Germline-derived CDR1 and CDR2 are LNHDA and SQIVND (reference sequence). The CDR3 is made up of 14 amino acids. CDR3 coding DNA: TGTGCCAGTACCGCAAGTGGGAGCAGCGACGAGCAGTACTTC. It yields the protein CASTASGSSDEQYF.

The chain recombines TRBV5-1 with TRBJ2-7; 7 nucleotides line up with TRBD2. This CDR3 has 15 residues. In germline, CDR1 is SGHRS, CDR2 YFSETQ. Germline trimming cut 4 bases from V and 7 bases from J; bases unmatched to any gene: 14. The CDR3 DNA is TGCGCCAGCAGCGTTTGGGGGGAGGGCCTTGGGGAGCAGTACTTC. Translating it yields CASSVWGEGLGEQYF. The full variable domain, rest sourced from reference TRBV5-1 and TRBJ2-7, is KAGVTQTPRYLIKTRGQQVTLSCSPISGHRSVSWYQQTPGQGLQFLFEYFSETQRNKGNFPGRFSGRQFSNSRSEMNVSTLELGDSALYLCASSVWGEGLGEQYFGPGTRLTVT.